This T cell receptor (beta chain) was observed in a study of response to subunit inactivated influenza vaccine. Whole-study results and caveats: Authors suggested seasonal influenza vaccinations each recruit few new T cells.

About this clonotype: Antigen unknown.

Between the trimmed V and J ends, which lost 5 bases and 3 bases, there was a span of 11 bases. CDR3 length equals 13 residues. CDR1 and CDR2 from the germline V gene are MNHEY and SVGEGT. TCRdb used MiXCR to reprocess the RT-PCR reads, holding one entry per CDR3 protein. Among about 610,000 distinct CDR3 sequences listed, around 15% were seen once. The V gene is TRBV6-2 or TRBV6-3, the J gene TRBJ2-7; D call uncertain. The source is a man in his fifties or sixties who received an inactivated influenza vaccine. The sample consisted of PBMCs from blood, taken 12 days after vaccination. The CDR3 nucleotides read TGTGCCAGCAGTAACAAGAGGTTCTACGAGCAGTACTTC. As protein: CASSNKRFYEQYF.